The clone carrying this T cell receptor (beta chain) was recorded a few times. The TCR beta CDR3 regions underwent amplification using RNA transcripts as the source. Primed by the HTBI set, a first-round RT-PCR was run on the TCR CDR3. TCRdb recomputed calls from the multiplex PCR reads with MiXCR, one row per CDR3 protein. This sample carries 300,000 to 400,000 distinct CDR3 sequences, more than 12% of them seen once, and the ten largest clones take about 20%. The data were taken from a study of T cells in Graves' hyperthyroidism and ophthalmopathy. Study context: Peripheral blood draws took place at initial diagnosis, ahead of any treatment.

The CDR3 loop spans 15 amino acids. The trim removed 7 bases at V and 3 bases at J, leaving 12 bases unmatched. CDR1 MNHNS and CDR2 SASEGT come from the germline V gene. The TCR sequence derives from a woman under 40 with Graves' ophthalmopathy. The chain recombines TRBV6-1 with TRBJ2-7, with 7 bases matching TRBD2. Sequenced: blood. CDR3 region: CASNFIQGGSYEQYF. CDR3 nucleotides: TGTGCCAGCAACTTCATTCAGGGAGGGAGCTACGAGCAGTACTTC.